This entry concerns a single T cell receptor beta chain. Its antigen is unidentified. This sample was included in a study of Ad26.COV2.S vaccination and SARS-CoV-2 variants. Study results and limitations: Post-vaccination spike-specific CD8+ and CD4+ T cell responses reportedly had substantial breadth.

This CDR3 is 14 amino acids long. Germline V gene sequence: CDR1 LNHDA, CDR2 SQIVND (reference sequence). Trimming pared 3 bases from V and 3 bases from J, leaving 12 bases between. TCRdb's copy holds only in-frame clones and misses some; the assay was immunoSEQ multiplex PCR. The sample holds over 400,000 clones; 92% are singletons and the top ten take about 1.6%. Treatment reported: around 19 received Ad26.COV2.S at low or high dose, single or two shots; about 5 received placebo; per-sample allocation not given. Collection of the samples took place on day 63 after the first injection of vaccine or placebo. Its platform was an Ad26 vector, and its expressed antigen was Wuhan-strain SARS-CoV-2 spike.

The clonotype was recovered from a person aged 18 to 59 who received the Ad26.COV2.S COVID-19 vaccine or a placebo. The chain combines TRBV19 with TRBJ2-7, with D hard to call. Material: peripheral blood, obtained in a trial of Ad26.COV2.S vaccine versus placebo. The CDR3, as DNA: TGTGCCAGTAGTATGGGCAGATGGGTCTACGAGCAGTACTTC. This translates into CASSMGRWVYEQYF.